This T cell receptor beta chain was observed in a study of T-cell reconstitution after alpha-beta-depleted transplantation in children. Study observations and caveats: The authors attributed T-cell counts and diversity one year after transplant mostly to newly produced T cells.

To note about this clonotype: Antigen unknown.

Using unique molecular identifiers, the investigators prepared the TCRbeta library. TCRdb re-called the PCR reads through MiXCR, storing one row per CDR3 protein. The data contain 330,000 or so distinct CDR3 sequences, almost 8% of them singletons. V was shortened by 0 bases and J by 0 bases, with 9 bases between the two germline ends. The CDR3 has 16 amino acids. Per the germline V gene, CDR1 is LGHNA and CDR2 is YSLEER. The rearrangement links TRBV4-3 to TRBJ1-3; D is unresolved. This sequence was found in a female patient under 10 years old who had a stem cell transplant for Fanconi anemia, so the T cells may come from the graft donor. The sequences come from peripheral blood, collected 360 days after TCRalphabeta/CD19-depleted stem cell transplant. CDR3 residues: CASSQDWSRSGNTIYF. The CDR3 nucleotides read TGCGCCAGCAGCCAAGATTGGAGCCGCTCTGGAAACACCATATATTTT.